The present entry profiles one T cell receptor beta chain with its context. Noted treatment: 15 to 20 received Ad26.COV2.S at low or high dose, single or two shots; about 5 received placebo; per-sample allocation not given. Samples analyzed were those drawn on day 63 after the first vaccine or placebo injection. V dropped 7 bases and J dropped 0 bases, with 12 bases sitting between them. Germline CDR1 reads LNHDA; CDR2 reads SQIVND (reference sequence). The CDR3 spans 14 residues. The data belong to a study of Ad26.COV2.S vaccination and SARS-CoV-2 variants. Study-level information: By the intramuscular route, Ad26.COV2.S was given once, or twice 56 days apart.

Generated by immunoSEQ multiplex PCR, the TCRdb table keeps only in-frame clones and is missing some. There are around 320,000 clones in the sample; 85% occur only once, and approximately 2% lies in the top ten. The receptor's source is a person aged 18 to 59 who received the Ad26.COV2.S COVID-19 vaccine or a placebo. This chain links TRBV19 with TRBJ1-1; TRBD1 is a possible D gene (6 bases). This specimen consisted of peripheral blood, obtained in a trial of Ad26.COV2.S vaccine versus placebo. CDR3 protein: CASTRDTVNTEAFF. The CDR3 DNA reads as TGTGCCAGTACTAGGGACACAGTGAACACTGAAGCTTTCTTT.